The 15 T cell receptor beta chains presented below share a single source sample, sequenced in a study of blood T cell repertoires in COVID-19. The method was immunoSEQ multiplex PCR; TCRdb's version includes in-frame clones alone and lacks a portion of them. The repertoire holds around 140,000 clones, about 90% seen once, with roughly 1.6% in the top ten. The specimen was peripheral blood. All receptors derive from a woman between 50 and 59 years old with acute or convalescent COVID-19.

The chain uses TRBV11-2 and TRBJ1-5, with D possibly matching TRBD1 (5 bases). The germline V gene has CDR1 SGHAT and CDR2 FQNNGV. The V and J ends lost 0 bases and 6 bases respectively, with 9 bases between them. The CDR3 runs 14 residues. As DNA, the CDR3 is TGTGCCAGCAGCTTAGATAGGCAGGGTCAGCCCCAGCATTTT. It codes for CASSLDRQGQPQHF.

This chain uses TRBV5-6 with TRBJ2-7; tentatively, D is TRBD1 (5 bases). CDR1 is SGHDT, CDR2 YYEEEE, per germline. Trimming cost V 0 bases and J 2 bases, with 9 bases left between them. This CDR3 comprises 14 residues. This chain's CDR3 is CASSLVSGTYEQYF. The CDR3 DNA is TGTGCCAGCAGCTTGGTTTCAGGGACCTACGAGCAGTACTTC.

The V call is TRBV18, the J call TRBJ2-2, with D possibly matching TRBD1 (6 bases). The germline CDR1 and CDR2 sequences are KGHSH and LQKENI. This CDR3 contains 16 residues. Deletions cut 0 bases from V and 4 bases from J, with 12 bases between. The CDR3 DNA sequence: TGTGCCAGCTCACCACCTGACAGGAGTGGCACCGGGGAGCTGTTTTTT. Translation: CASSPPDRSGTGELFF.

The genes are TRBV27 and TRBJ1-4; D possibly corresponds to TRBD1 (5 bases). The CDR3 consists of 13 residues. Per the germline V gene, CDR1 is MNHEY and CDR2 is SMNVEV (reference sequence). V was shortened by 7 bases and J by 1 base, with 7 bases between the two germline ends. The CDR3 region is CASKTGTNEKLFF. Written as DNA, the CDR3 is TGTGCCAGCAAAACAGGAACTAATGAAAAACTGTTTTTT.

This chain connects TRBV18 to TRBJ1-6, with TRBD1 matching over 7 bases. The V segment lost 4 bases and the J segment 5 bases; nucleotides outside the gene matches: 5. Germline lookup yields CDR1 KGHSH and CDR2 LQKENI. There are 15 residues in the CDR3. CDR3 protein: CASSLGQPNNSPLHF. The CDR3 DNA reads as TGTGCCAGCTCACTGGGACAGCCCAATAATTCACCCCTCCACTTT.

The chain is built from TRBV7-3 and TRBJ2-1, with TRBD2 matching over 11 bases. In germline, CDR1 is SGHTA, CDR2 FQGTGA. The CDR3 is made up of 16 amino acids. J gave up 8 bases and V 0 bases, and 6 bases lay outside the gene matches. The CDR3 nucleotides are TGTGCCAGCAGCTTAACTCCACTAGCGGGAGAGGATGAGCAGTTCTTC. Its protein is CASSLTPLAGEDEQFF.

This clone was counted between two and nine times. The chain combines TRBV6-5 with TRBJ2-2; 11 bases align to TRBD1. With 10 bases clipped from V and 6 bases from J, the junction kept 10 bases outside the gene matches. In germline, CDR1 is MNHEY, CDR2 SVGAGI. This CDR3 spans 15 amino acids. The DNA for the CDR3 is TGTGCCATCTCTACCGGGACAGGGGGAGCCGGGGAGCTGTTTTTT. This sequence encodes CAISTGTGGAGELFF.

The J gene is TRBJ1-4, the V gene TRBV9, with D hard to call. Looked up from germline, CDR1 is SGDLS and CDR2 is YYNGEE. The V gene lost 0 bases and the J gene lost 0 bases, with 9 bases spanning the gap. The CDR3 spans 16 residues. CDR3 amino acids: CASSVGNIATNEKLFF. The CDR3 region has the DNA TGTGCCAGCAGCGTAGGTAACATCGCAACTAATGAAAAACTGTTTTTT.

The V gene is TRBV4-2, the J gene TRBJ2-3; 8 positions agree with TRBD2. Losses at the gene ends were 1 base for V and 2 bases for J; bases not matched to a gene: 2. The germline gives CDR1 LGHNA, CDR2 YNFKEQ. The CDR3 is made up of 15 amino acids. The CDR3, as DNA: TGTGCCAGCAGCCAAGGGACTAGCCTCACAGATACGCAGTATTTT. It encodes CASSQGTSLTDTQYF.

The chain has TRBV7-8 and TRBJ1-4; 8 nucleotides align to TRBD1. V lost 5 bases, J lost 2 bases, and 7 bases stayed unmatched. This CDR3 contains 16 residues. In germline, CDR1 is SGHVS, CDR2 FQNEAQ. As DNA, the CDR3 is TGTGCCAGCAGCCCGATCCGGACAGGGACTAATGAAAAACTGTTTTTT. Its protein product is CASSPIRTGTNEKLFF.

V gene TRBV7-6 combines with J gene TRBJ2-1; D possibly corresponds to TRBD1 (6 bases). Germline loops: CDR1 SGHVS, CDR2 FNYEAQ. V was clipped by 5 bases and J by 1 base, with 12 bases between them. The CDR3 runs to 15 residues. The CDR3 DNA sequence: TGTGCCAGCAGCCCAGGGCAGGGGTCCTACAATGAGCAGTTCTTC. This gives the protein CASSPGQGSYNEQFF.

V gene TRBV7-3 combines with J gene TRBJ2-2; D perhaps matches TRBD1 (6 bases). The CDR3 runs to 15 residues. V lost 6 bases and J lost 0, with 11 bases in between. CDR1 and CDR2 from the germline V gene are SGHTA and FQGTGA. CDR3 amino acids: CASRPGHANTGELFF. DNA for the CDR3: TGTGCCAGCAGGCCGGGACACGCGAACACCGGGGAGCTGTTTTTT.

The chain links TRBV28 to TRBJ1-4, with 9 bases that match TRBD1. V shed 7 bases and J 8 bases; nucleotides not matched to a gene: 14. The CDR3 totals 16 residues. Germline-derived CDR1 and CDR2 are MDHEN and SYDVKM. The CDR3 DNA follows: TGTGCCAGCAAACAGGGGACAGGGCGAGGATGGGAAAAACTGTTTTTT. Amino acids: CASKQGTGRGWEKLFF. The full variable domain, completed using reference TRBV28 and TRBJ1-4, is DVKVTQSSRYLVKRTGEKVFLECVQDMDHENMFWYRQDPGLGLRLIYFSYDVKMKEKGDIPEGYSVSREKKERFSLILESASTNQTSMYLCASKQGTGRGWEKLFFGSGTQLSVL.

The chain joins TRBV5-1 to TRBJ1-4; 12 nucleotides line up with TRBD1. The CDR3 is 15 residues long. V shed 4 bases and J 11 bases; nucleotides not matched to a gene: 9. Germline V CDR1 and CDR2: SGHRS, YFSETQ. CDR3 nucleotide sequence: TGCGCCAGCAGCAATACAGGGACAGGGGGCCAGAAACTGTTTTTT. Translated, it gives CASSNTGTGGQKLFF.

This chain joins TRBV27 and TRBJ1-5, with 11 bases matching TRBD1. Germline CDR1 MNHEY, CDR2 SMNVEV (reference sequence). V gave up 6 bases and J gave up 8 bases; unmatched junction bases: 9. CDR3 length: 15 amino acids. CDR3 coding DNA: TGTGCCAGCAGGTGGACAGGGGGCATTAGTGAGCCCCAGCATTTT. As protein: CASRWTGGISEPQHF.